This T cell receptor (beta chain) derives from a study of CD8+CD57+ T cells in acquired aplastic anemia. For sequencing, patients were chosen who had shown expansion of CD8+CD57+ cells by flow cytometry. Each patient gave a blood sample that was collected before any therapy had been received. Of note for this clonotype: A much larger clone differs by one base, so this may be a read error.

Germline loops: CDR1 LGHNA, CDR2 YNFKEQ. The CDR3 contains 15 residues. Genomic DNA was employed as the template in profiling TCR beta VDJ and CDR3. In TCRdb, the reads were re-called with MiXCR into one record per CDR3 protein. The sample includes some 120,000 distinct CDR3 sequences, almost 40% seen only once; the top ten take 2.6%. The sample taken for sequencing was sorted CD4+, CD8+, or CD8+CD57+ T cells (not recorded which) from PBMCs. The chain employs TRBV4-2 and TRBJ2-1; 9 positions agree with TRBD2. This clonotype originated in a human donor with aplastic anemia. CDR3 protein: CASSPGIAGDNEQLF. The CDR3 DNA reads as TGTGCCAGCAGTCCCGGGATAGCGGGGGACAATGAGCAGCTCTTC.